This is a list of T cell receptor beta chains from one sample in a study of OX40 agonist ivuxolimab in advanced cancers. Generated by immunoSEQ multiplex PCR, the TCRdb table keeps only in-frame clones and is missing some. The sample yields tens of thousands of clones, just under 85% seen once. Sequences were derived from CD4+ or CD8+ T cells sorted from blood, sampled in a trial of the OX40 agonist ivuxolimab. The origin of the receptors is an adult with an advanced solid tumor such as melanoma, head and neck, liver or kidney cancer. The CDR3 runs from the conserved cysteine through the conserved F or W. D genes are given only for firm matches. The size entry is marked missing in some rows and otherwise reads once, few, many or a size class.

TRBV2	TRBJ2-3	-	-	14	TGTGCCAGCATCGCCGGGACATCTACAGATACGCAGTATTTT	CASIAGTSTDTQYF
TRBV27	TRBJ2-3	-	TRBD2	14	TGTGCCAGCGGGACTAGCGGGATTTTAGATACGCAGTATTTT	CASGTSGILDTQYF
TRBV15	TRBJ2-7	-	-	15	TGTGCCACCAGCAGAGATAACAGGGAGGGTGGCAAGCAGTACTTC	CATSRDNREGGKQYF
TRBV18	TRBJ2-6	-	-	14	TGTGCCAGCTCACCTCCGGCCTTGACCAACGTCCTGACTTTC	CASSPPALTNVLTF
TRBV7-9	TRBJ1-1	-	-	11	TGTGCCAGCAGCTTTAGCACTGAAGCTTTCTTT	CASSFSTEAFF
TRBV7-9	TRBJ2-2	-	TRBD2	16	TGTGCCAGCAGCTTAGCGGGGGCTAGCGGGACCGGGGAGCTGTTTTTT	CASSLAGASGTGELFF
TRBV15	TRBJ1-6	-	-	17	TGTGCCACCAGCAGAGATCGTGGTAGCTCCTATAATTCACCCCTCCACTTT	CATSRDRGSSYNSPLHF
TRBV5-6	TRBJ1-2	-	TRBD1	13	TGTGCCAGCAGCCCCGGGGACAGGGGTGGCTACACCTTC	CASSPGDRGGYTF
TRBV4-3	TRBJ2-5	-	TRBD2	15	TGCGCCAGCAGCCAACAACTAGCGGGGGATGGGACCCAGTACTTC	CASSQQLAGDGTQYF
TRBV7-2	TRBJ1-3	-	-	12	TGTGCCAGCAGCTTAGATTGGGGGCAGCTCTATTTT	CASSLDWGQLYF
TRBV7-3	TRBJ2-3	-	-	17	TGTGCCAGCAGCTTAAAGAGGGGGAGGAAGGGCTTAGGTACGCAGTATTTT	CASSLKRGRKGLGTQYF
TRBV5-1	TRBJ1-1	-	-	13	TGCGCCAGCAGCTTGGATCCGAACACTGAAGCTTTCTTT	CASSLDPNTEAFF
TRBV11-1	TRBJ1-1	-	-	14	TGTGCCAGCGCTACCGGGGGGCAGGAAACTGAAGCTTTCTTT	CASATGGQETEAFF
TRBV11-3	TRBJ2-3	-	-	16	TGTGCCAGCAGCTTAGGAGTGGGCTCCCGCACAGATACGCAGTATTTT	CASSLGVGSRTDTQYF
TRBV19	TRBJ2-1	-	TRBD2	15	TGTGCCAGTAGTGTACTAGCGGGAGGAGGTAATGAGCAGTTCTTC	CASSVLAGGGNEQFF
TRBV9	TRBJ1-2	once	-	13	TGTGCCAGCCCCGGGGGCGTACCCTATGGCTACACCTTC	CASPGGVPYGYTF
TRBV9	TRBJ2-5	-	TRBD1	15	TGTGCCAGCAGCGTCGGGACAGTGATGCAAGAGACCCAGTACTTC	CASSVGTVMQETQYF
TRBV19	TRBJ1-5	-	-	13	TGTGCCAGTAGTATGCGGGGCAATCAGCCCCAGCATTTT	CASSMRGNQPQHF
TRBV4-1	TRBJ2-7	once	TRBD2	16	TGCGCCAGCAGCCCATTAGCGGGAGTAGTCTCCTACGAGCAGTACTTC	CASSPLAGVVSYEQYF
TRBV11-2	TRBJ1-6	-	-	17	TGTGCCAGCAGCTTAGCCGCCAGGAGCTCCTATAATTCACCCCTCCACTTT	CASSLAARSSYNSPLHF
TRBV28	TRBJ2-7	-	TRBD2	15	TGTGCCAGCAGTTTACCCGCTAGCGGGGGCGGCGAGCAGTACTTC	CASSLPASGGGEQYF
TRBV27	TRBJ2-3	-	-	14	TGTGCCAGCAGTTTATCGTGGGGTCGGGATACGCAGTATTTT	CASSLSWGRDTQYF
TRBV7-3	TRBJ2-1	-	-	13	TGTGCCAGCAGCGCCCAGGTGTACAATGAGCAGTTCTTC	CASSAQVYNEQFF
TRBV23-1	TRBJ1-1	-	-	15	TGCGCCAGCAGTCAATGGGCAACAGTGGGGACTGAAGCTTTCTTT	CASSQWATVGTEAFF
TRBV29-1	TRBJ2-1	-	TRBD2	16	TGCAGCGTGGGGGGACTTCCCGCTAGCGGGAGGAATGAGCAGTTCTTC	CSVGGLPASGRNEQFF
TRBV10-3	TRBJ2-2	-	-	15	TGTGCCATCAGTGAGCAGACTGCTCTTGACGGGGAGCTGTTTTTT	CAISEQTALDGELFF
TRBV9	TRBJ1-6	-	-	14	TGTGCCAGCAGCGTATATCGATCCGGGTCACCCCTCCACTTT	CASSVYRSGSPLHF
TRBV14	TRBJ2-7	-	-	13	TGTGCCAGCGGACAACAGGGATCCTACGAGCAGTACTTC	CASGQQGSYEQYF
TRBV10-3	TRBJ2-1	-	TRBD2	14	TGTGCCATCGGAACTAGCGGGAGGGTCGATGAGCAGTTCTTC	CAIGTSGRVDEQFF
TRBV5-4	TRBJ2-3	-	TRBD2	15	TGTGCCAGCAGCACGGTAGCGGGAGGGGGAGATACGCAGTATTTT	CASSTVAGGGDTQYF
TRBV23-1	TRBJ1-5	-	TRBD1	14	TGCGCCAGGAGTATGGGGGACAGCGATCAGCCCCAGCATTTT	CARSMGDSDQPQHF
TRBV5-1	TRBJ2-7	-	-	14	TGCGCCAGCAGCTTCCAGGGAAGCTCCTACGAGCAGTACTTC	CASSFQGSSYEQYF
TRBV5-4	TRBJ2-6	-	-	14	TGTGCCCTGGGGCCGATTCTCGGGGCCAACGTCCTGACTTTC	CALGPILGANVLTF
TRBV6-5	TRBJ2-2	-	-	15	TGTGCCAGCAGACTCCCAGGGGCAAACACCGGGGAGCTGTTTTTT	CASRLPGANTGELFF
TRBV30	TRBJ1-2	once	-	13	TGTGCCTGGGAGGTCGGGGCGCTCTATGGCTACACCTTC	CAWEVGALYGYTF
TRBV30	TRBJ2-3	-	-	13	TGTGCCTGGAGTGAGGGGACTACAGATACGCAGTATTTT	CAWSEGTTDTQYF
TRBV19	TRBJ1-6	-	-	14	TGTGCCAGTAGTATGTATACAGCGGGTTCACCCCTCCACTTT	CASSMYTAGSPLHF
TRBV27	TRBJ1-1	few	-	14	TGTGCCAGCAGTTCATACAGGGCCCGGGGTGAAGCTTTCTTT	CASSSYRARGEAFF
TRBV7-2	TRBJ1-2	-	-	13	TGTGCCAGCAGCCCCGGGACCGCCTATGGCTACACCTTC	CASSPGTAYGYTF
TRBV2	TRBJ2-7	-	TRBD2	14	TGTGCCAGCAGCGCCGGGACTAGGGCCTACGAGCAGTACTTC	CASSAGTRAYEQYF
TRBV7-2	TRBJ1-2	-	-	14	TGTGCCAGCAGCCTTGGGGGCGGCTACTATGGCTACACCTTC	CASSLGGGYYGYTF
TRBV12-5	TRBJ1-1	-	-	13	TGTGCTAGTGGGTTAGGGGATGTCACTGAAGCTTTCTTT	CASGLGDVTEAFF
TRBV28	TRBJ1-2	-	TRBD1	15	TGTGCCAGCAGTTTAGCCGGACAGGGCGAATATGGCTACACCTTC	CASSLAGQGEYGYTF
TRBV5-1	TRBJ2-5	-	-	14	TGCGCCAGCAGCCCAGACCGTGTCCAAGAGACCCAGTACTTC	CASSPDRVQETQYF
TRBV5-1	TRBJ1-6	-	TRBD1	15	TGCGCCAGCAGCCACGGACAGGTAGCTAATTCACCCCTCCACTTT	CASSHGQVANSPLHF
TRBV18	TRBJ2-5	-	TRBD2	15	TGTGCCAGCTCGCCCCCTAGCGGGGGGATAGAGACCCAGTACTTC	CASSPPSGGIETQYF
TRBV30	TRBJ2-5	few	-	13	TGTGCCTGGAGTGTTGCGGGGCAAGAGACCCAGTACTTC	CAWSVAGQETQYF
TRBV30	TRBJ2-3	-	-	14	TGTGCCTGGAGACAACCAGGGGCCACAGATACGCAGTATTTT	CAWRQPGATDTQYF
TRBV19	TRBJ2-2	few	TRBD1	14	TGTGCCAGTAGTAGCACTACAGGGGGCGGGGAGCTGTTTTTT	CASSSTTGGGELFF
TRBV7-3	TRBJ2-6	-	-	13	TGTGCCAGCAGCTTTTACGGGGCCAACGTCCTGACTTTC	CASSFYGANVLTF
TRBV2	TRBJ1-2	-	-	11	TGTGCCAGCAGTGAAGAGGTGGGCTCCACCTTC	CASSEEVGSTF
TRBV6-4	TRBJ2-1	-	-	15	TGTGCCAGCAGTGACGGGGCGGACCCCTACAATGAGCAGTTCTTC	CASSDGADPYNEQFF
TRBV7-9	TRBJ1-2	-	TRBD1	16	TGTGCCAGCAGCTCGGACAGGACAGGTGGTAACTATGGCTACACCTTC	CASSSDRTGGNYGYTF